Below are 9 T cell receptor beta chains sequenced from a single sample in a study of blood T cell repertoires in COVID-19. Repertoires were generated with immunoSEQ multiplex PCR, while TCRdb's copy carries only in-frame clones and drops some. Here the sample spans around 240,000 clones, about nine tenths being singletons. Sequencing was carried out using PBMCs or T cells enriched from blood (not recorded which). These receptors were collected from a man aged 50 to 60 who had been exposed to COVID-19.

This sequence joins TRBV5-6 and TRBJ1-4; D gene ambiguous. The CDR3 length is 15 residues. Trimming pared 0 bases from V and 7 bases from J, leaving 13 bases between. From germline, CDR1 is SGHDT and CDR2 YYEEEE. The DNA of the CDR3 is TGTGCCAGCAGCTTGGGGGGAGACTGGGGTGAAAAACTGTTTTTT. It specifies CASSLGGDWGEKLFF.

The chain carries TRBV7-2 and TRBJ1-2; 7 positions match TRBD1. The CDR3 contains 12 residues. Per the germline V gene, CDR1 is SGHTA and CDR2 is FQGNSA. Trimming took 5 bases from V and 8 from J; bases not matched to a gene: 5. As DNA, the CDR3 is TGTGCCAGCAGCAGGGACAGCTTCGGCTACACCTTC. This codes for CASSRDSFGYTF.

This clone came up once. The J gene is TRBJ1-4, the V gene TRBV7-2; 8 bases are shared with TRBD1. The trim removed 4 bases at V and 7 bases at J, leaving 8 bases unmatched. The germline gives CDR1 SGHTA, CDR2 FQGNSA. The CDR3 has 15 amino acids. CDR3 loop: CASSYVAQGGEKLFF. The CDR3 nucleotides are TGTGCCAGCAGCTATGTGGCACAGGGGGGTGAAAAACTGTTTTTT.

V and J are TRBV5-1 and TRBJ2-1, with 10 bases lining up with TRBD1. Germline V gene lookup returns CDR1 SGHRS and CDR2 YFSETQ. V trimming: 4 bases; J trimming: 9 bases; junction bases outside the gene matches: 10. The CDR3 extends over 15 amino acids. The CDR3 nucleotides are TGCGCCAGCAGCAACCCCGGGACAGGGGAAGGTGAGCAGTTCTTC. Translating gives CASSNPGTGEGEQFF.

V is TRBV27 and J is TRBJ1-6; 8 nucleotides agree with TRBD1. Germline loops: CDR1 MNHEY, CDR2 SMNVEV (reference sequence). V was clipped by 5 bases and J by 10 bases; unmatched bases: 7. The CDR3 is 14 residues long. The CDR3 reads CASSEQGGYSPLHF. The CDR3 DNA follows: TGTGCCAGCAGTGAACAGGGGGGATACTCACCCCTCCACTTT.

This chain links TRBV28 with TRBJ1-2; D is unclear. This CDR3 is 13 amino acids long. Trimming left V 7 bases short and J 0 bases short, with 9 bases between. Per the germline V gene, CDR1 is MDHEN and CDR2 is SYDVKM. The CDR3 coding sequence is TGTGCCAGCACCCTGACAACTAACTATGGCTACACCTTC. Its protein is CASTLTTNYGYTF.

The sample holds a few counts of this clone. Here the CDR3 DNA reads TGTGCCAGCAGCGCTGACCGACAGGGCCGCTATGGCTACACCTTC. This encodes CASSADRQGRYGYTF. The chain has TRBV28 and TRBJ1-2; 7 bases line up with TRBD1. The V gene end was trimmed by 6 bases and the J gene end by 4 bases; junction bases not matched to a gene: 11. This CDR3 has 15 residues. CDR1 is MDHEN, CDR2 SYDVKM, per germline.

This chain connects TRBV12-3 or TRBV12-4 to TRBJ1-5, with D possibly matching TRBD1 (5 bases). V lost 8 bases, J lost 3 bases, and 11 bases lay in between. This CDR3 has 13 residues. CDR3 in DNA: TGTGCCAGCCAAGGACACCACAATCAGCCCCAGCATTTT. Its translation: CASQGHHNQPQHF.

This rearrangement joins TRBV5-1 to TRBJ2-1; D is possibly TRBD1 (6 bases). Germline lookup yields CDR1 SGHRS and CDR2 YFSETQ. Trimming removed 4 bases from V and 6 bases from J, with 17 bases in between. The CDR3 length is 15 residues. For the CDR3, the DNA is TGCGCCAGCAGCCCGGGACCTGAAGGGGGCAATGAGCAGTTCTTC. It specifies CASSPGPEGGNEQFF.